The sequence of this T cell receptor beta chain was determined in a study of blood T cell repertoires in COVID-19. CDR3 length: 13 amino acids. V lost 6 bases, J lost 5 bases, and 5 bases stayed unmatched. Original data processing: Amplified reference gene primers provided the basis for estimating nucleated cell counts. Method: immunoSEQ multiplex PCR; TCRdb's copy keeps in-frame clones and lacks some. V, J and clone size are those of that table, while D and trimming were read from the DNA. The table includes about 270,000 clones, 82% detected once. Source material: peripheral blood. This TCR was sampled from a young woman with acute or convalescent COVID-19. The chain recombines TRBV12-3 or TRBV12-4 with TRBJ1-1; 8 bases are shared with TRBD1. DNA for the CDR3: TGTGCCAGCAGACGAACAGGGGGTACTGAAGCTTTCTTT. Encoded protein: CASRRTGGTEAFF.